These T cell receptor beta chains were read from a single sample in a study of human T cells and chemical hapten exposure. TCRdb re-called the RACE reads through MiXCR, storing one row per CDR3 protein. Among 130,000 or so distinct CDR3 sequences listed, roughly 9.5% were seen once. Sample: whole blood. These receptors originate from a male donor in good health. Some clones in this sample may be carry-over from other donors' samples. CDR3s include the opening cysteine and the closing phenylalanine or tryptophan. The D gene is left open where the match is weak. Some rows have no size entry. The others give once, few or many, or a class for an expanded clone.

j_gene | d_gene | abundance | v_gene | CDR3aa | CDR3nt
TRBJ2-7 | - | few | TRBV5-4 | CASSLRGGEQYF | TGTGCCAGCAGCTTGAGGGGCGGTGAGCAGTACTTC
TRBJ2-3 | TRBD1 | - | TRBV5-5 | CASRDRGIGDTQYF | TGTGCCAGCAGGGACAGGGGTATTGGAGATACGCAGTATTTT
TRBJ2-7 | TRBD1 | few | TRBV18 | CASSPPGQAPYEQYF | TGTGCCAGCTCACCACCGGGACAGGCCCCCTACGAGCAGTACTTC
TRBJ2-5 | TRBD2 | few | TRBV6-5 | CASSYLAGEWTQYF | TGTGCCAGCAGTTACCTAGCGGGGGAGTGGACCCAGTACTTC
TRBJ2-5 | TRBD2 | few | TRBV29-1 | CSVEDPAGVKTQYF | TGCAGCGTTGAAGACCCAGCGGGAGTAAAGACCCAGTACTTC
TRBJ2-1 | - | - | TRBV4-3 | CASSQDEDEQFF | TGCGCCAGCAGCCAAGATGAGGATGAGCAGTTCTTC
TRBJ2-1 | - | few | TRBV5-1 | CASSLAGRRNEQFF | TGCGCCAGCAGCTTGGCGGGAAGGCGCAATGAGCAGTTCTTC
TRBJ2-7 | TRBD1 | few | TRBV10-3 | CAIRSQGTALQEQYF | TGTGCCATCAGGAGTCAGGGGACAGCCCTCCAGGAGCAGTACTTC
TRBJ2-1 | - | many | TRBV19 | CASSIAGSSYNEQFF | TGTGCCAGTAGTATAGCAGGGAGCTCCTACAATGAGCAGTTCTTC
TRBJ2-3 | - | - | TRBV4-2 | CASSQEDRDTQYF | TGTGCCAGCAGCCAAGAAGATCGCGATACGCAGTATTTT
TRBJ2-7 | - | few | TRBV6-1 | CASSEVMVVREQYF | TGTGCCAGCAGTGAAGTAATGGTGGTGCGCGAGCAGTACTTC
TRBJ2-7 | TRBD1 | - | TRBV27 | CASSIRTGAGEQYF | TGTGCCAGCAGTATACGGACAGGGGCGGGGGAGCAGTACTTC
TRBJ2-1 | - | - | TRBV6-2/TRBV6-3 | CASGEEGQPSYNEQFF | TGTGCCAGCGGAGAGGAGGGACAGCCCTCCTACAATGAGCAGTTCTTC
TRBJ1-5 | - | few | TRBV15 | CATSRDRGGGTNQPQHF | TGTGCCACCAGCAGAGATCGGGGAGGTGGTACAAATCAGCCCCAGCATTTT
TRBJ1-3 | - | few | TRBV29-1 | CSVEDRGSSGNTIYF | TGCAGCGTTGAAGATAGGGGATCCTCTGGAAACACCATATATTTT
TRBJ1-6 | - | many | TRBV7-6 | CASSLEVWSPLHF | TGTGCCAGCAGCTTAGAGGTGTGGTCACCCCTCCACTTT
TRBJ2-2 | TRBD2 | few | TRBV20-1 | CSARVTSGGITGELFF | TGCAGTGCTAGAGTGACTAGCGGGGGGATCACCGGGGAGCTGTTTTTT
TRBJ2-2 | - | - | TRBV7-2 | CASSPYGLSTGELFF | TGTGCCAGCAGCCCCTATGGTCTGAGCACCGGGGAGCTGTTTTTT
TRBJ2-2 | TRBD2 | many | TRBV6-2/TRBV6-3 | CASSIAGSTGELFF | TGTGCCAGCAGTATAGCGGGGAGCACCGGGGAGCTGTTTTTT
TRBJ1-4 | - | few | TRBV12-3/TRBV12-4 | CASSSSGPGKLFF | TGTGCCAGCAGTTCTTCAGGGCCGGGAAAACTGTTTTTT
TRBJ2-2 | - | many | TRBV7-9 | CASSLGQMAGELFF | TGTGCCAGCAGCTTAGGGCAGATGGCCGGGGAGCTGTTTTTT
TRBJ1-4 | - | many | TRBV6-5 | CASSRQVNEKLFF | TGTGCCAGCAGTAGACAGGTTAATGAAAAACTGTTTTTT
TRBJ2-7 | - | few | TRBV29-1 | CSVVGGYEQYF | TGCAGCGTTGTGGGGGGCTACGAGCAGTACTTC
TRBJ1-2 | TRBD1 | few | TRBV4-1 | CASSQSSGTGIRYTF | TGCGCCAGCAGCCAATCTTCCGGGACAGGGATCCGCTACACCTTC
TRBJ2-3 | TRBD1 | many | TRBV4-1 | CASSQADRGGTDTQYF | TGCGCCAGCAGCCAGGCTGACAGGGGAGGAACAGATACGCAGTATTTT